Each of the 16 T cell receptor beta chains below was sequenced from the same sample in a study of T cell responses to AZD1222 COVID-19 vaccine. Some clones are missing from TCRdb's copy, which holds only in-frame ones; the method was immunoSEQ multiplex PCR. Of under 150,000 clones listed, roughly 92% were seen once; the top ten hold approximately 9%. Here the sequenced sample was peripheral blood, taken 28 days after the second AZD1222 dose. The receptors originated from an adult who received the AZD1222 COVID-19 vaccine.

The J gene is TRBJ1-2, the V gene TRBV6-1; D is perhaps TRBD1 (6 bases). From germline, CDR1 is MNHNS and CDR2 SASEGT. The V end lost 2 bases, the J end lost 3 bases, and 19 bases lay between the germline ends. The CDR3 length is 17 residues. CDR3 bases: TGTGCCAGCAGTGAAAGTAGGGCTCAGGGGCGATACTATGGCTACACCTTC. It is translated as CASSESRAQGRYYGYTF.

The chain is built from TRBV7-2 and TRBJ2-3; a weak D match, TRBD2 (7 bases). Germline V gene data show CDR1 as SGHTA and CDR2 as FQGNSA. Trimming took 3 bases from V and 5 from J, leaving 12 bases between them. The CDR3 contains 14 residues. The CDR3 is CASSLRRGGDTQYF. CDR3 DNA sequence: TGTGCCAGCAGCTTGAGGAGGGGGGGAGATACGCAGTATTTT.

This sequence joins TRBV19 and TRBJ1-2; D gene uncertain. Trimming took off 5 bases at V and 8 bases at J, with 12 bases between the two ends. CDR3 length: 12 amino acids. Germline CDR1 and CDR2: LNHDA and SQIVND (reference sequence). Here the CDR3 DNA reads TGTGCCAGTAGTCTCGGACTGAGGGGCTACACCTTC. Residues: CASSLGLRGYTF.

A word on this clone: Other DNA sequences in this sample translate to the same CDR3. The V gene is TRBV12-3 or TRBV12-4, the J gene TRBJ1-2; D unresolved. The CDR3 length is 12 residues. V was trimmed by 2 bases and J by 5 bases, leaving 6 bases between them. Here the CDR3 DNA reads TGTGCCAGCAGTTTAAGGGATTATGGCTACACCTTC. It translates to CASSLRDYGYTF.

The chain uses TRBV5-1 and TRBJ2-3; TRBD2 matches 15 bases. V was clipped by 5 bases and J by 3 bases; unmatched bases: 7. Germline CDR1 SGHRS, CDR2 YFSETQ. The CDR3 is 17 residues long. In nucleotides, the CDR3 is TGCGCCAGCAGTACAGGACTAGCGGGGGGGCTTACAGATACGCAGTATTTT. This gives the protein CASSTGLAGGLTDTQYF.

CDR3 bases: TGTGCCAGCAGCCCGGCCCACGGAAACACCATATATTTT. This translates into CASSPAHGNTIYF. J is TRBJ1-3 and V is TRBV7-2, with D uncertain. Deletions cut 5 bases from V and 4 bases from J, with 9 bases between. The CDR3 runs to 13 residues. Germline values: CDR1 SGHTA, CDR2 FQGNSA.

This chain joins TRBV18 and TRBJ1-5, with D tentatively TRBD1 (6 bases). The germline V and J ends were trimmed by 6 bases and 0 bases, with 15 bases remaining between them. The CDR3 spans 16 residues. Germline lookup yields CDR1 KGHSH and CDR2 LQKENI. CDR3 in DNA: TGTGCCAGCTCGCGAAACACAGGGTTTAGCAATCAGCCCCAGCATTTT. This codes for CASSRNTGFSNQPQHF. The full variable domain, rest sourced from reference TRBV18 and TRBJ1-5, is NAGVMQNPRHLVRRRGQEARLRCSPMKGHSHVYWYRQLPEEGLKFMVYLQKENIIDESGMPKERFSAEFPKEGPSILRIQQVVRGDSAAYFCASSRNTGFSNQPQHFGDGTRLSIL.

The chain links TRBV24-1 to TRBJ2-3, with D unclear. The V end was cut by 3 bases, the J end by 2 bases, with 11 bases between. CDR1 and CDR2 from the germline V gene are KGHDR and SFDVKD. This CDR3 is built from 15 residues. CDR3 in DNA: TGTGCCACCAGTGATAATACTCTTCCCACAGATACGCAGTATTTT. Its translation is CATSDNTLPTDTQYF.

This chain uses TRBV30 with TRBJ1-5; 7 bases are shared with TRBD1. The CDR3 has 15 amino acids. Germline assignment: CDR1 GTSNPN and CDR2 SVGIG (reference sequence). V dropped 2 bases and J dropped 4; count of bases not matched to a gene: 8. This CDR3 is CAWSIQGEGNQPQHF. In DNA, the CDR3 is TGTGCCTGGAGTATCCAGGGGGAAGGAAATCAGCCCCAGCATTTT.

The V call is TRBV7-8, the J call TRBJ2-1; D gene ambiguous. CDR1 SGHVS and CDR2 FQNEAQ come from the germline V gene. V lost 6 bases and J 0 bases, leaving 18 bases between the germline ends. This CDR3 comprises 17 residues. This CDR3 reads CASSFLGALSSYNEQFF. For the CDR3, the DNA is TGTGCCAGCAGTTTCCTCGGAGCCCTGAGCTCCTACAATGAGCAGTTCTTC.

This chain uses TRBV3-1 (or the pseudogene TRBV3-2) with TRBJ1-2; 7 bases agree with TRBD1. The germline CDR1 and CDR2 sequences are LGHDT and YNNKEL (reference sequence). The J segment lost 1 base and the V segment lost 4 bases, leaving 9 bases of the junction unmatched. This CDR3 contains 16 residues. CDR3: CASSLTGNTFNYGYTF. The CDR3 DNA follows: TGTGCCAGCAGCCTGACAGGGAATACCTTTAACTATGGCTACACCTTC.

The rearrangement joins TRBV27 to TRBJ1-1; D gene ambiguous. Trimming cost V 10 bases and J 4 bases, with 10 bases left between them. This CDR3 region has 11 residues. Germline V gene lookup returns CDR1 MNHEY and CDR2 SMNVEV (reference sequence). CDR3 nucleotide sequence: TGTGCCACGAGTACGGCCACTGAAGCTTTCTTT. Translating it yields CATSTATEAFF.

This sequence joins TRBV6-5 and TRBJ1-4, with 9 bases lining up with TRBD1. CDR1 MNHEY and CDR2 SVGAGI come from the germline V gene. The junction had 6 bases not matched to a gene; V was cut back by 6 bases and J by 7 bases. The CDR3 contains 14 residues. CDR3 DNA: TGTGCCAGCAGACCGGGACAGGGTGCTGAAAAACTGTTTTTT. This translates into CASRPGQGAEKLFF.

The chain's CDR3 is CASSFHRIASNYGYTF. CDR3 sequence (DNA): TGTGCCAGCAGCTTTCACAGGATCGCGAGTAACTATGGCTACACCTTC. The rearrangement joins TRBV7-2 to TRBJ1-2, with TRBD1 as a possible D gene (5 bases). The V gene lost 3 bases and the J gene lost 1 base, with 15 bases spanning the gap. The CDR3 loop spans 16 amino acids. Germline CDR1 SGHTA, CDR2 FQGNSA. Combining the CDR3 with reference TRBV7-2 and TRBJ1-2 gives the whole variable domain GAGVSQSPSNKVTEKGKDVELRCDPISGHTALYWYRQSLGQGLEFLIYFQGNSAPDKSGLPSDRFSAERTGGSVSTLTIQRTQQEDSAVYLCASSFHRIASNYGYTFGSGTRLTVV.

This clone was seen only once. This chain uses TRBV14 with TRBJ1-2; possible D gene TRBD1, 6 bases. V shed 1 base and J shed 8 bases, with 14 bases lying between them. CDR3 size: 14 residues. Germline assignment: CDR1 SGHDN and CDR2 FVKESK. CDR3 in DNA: TGTGCCAGCAGCCAAGTTTACGAGGGGGGCGGCTACACCTTC. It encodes CASSQVYEGGGYTF.

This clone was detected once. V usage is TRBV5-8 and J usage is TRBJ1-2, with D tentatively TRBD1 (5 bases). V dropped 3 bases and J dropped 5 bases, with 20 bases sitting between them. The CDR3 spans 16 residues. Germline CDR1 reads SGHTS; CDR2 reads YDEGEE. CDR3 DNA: TGTGCCAGCAGCTCCTGGGACGGAGCCCTCTCTTATGGCTACACCTTC. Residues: CASSSWDGALSYGYTF.